This T cell receptor (beta chain) came from a study of regulatory T cells in long-lasting Graves disease (TCRdb year 2021). About the investigation overall: Antithyroid drugs had been taken for less than 3 months by newly diagnosed Graves' disease patients. The study was conducted in China and was registered as a clinical trial. Persistent Graves' disease patients were compared with newly diagnosed Graves' disease patients by peripheral blood TCR sequencing and RNA sequencing. TCR sequencing covered some 13 persistent and 20 newly diagnosed Graves' disease patients, some 33 samples in total.

Here is what the overall study found, with its caveats: Sequencing and analysis were limited to the TCR beta chain. Because the primary lesion, thyroid tissue, could not be accessed, the study looked at peripheral blood alone. The authors noted that the small sample size was a limitation that may lower accuracy. Lower TCR Shannon entropy and fewer highly expanded clones were observed in persistent Graves' disease patients than in newly diagnosed patients, which suggested clonal expansion. TRBV28, TRBJ1-2 and TRBJ2-5 were preferentially used in persistent disease, while TRBV20-1 and TRBJ2-1 were favored in newly diagnosed disease. More public clonotypes were shared among persistent patients (over 2,500) than among newly diagnosed patients (966).

This clonotype was found many times. Which antigen it targets is not known. Base qualities are missing; no much larger clone stands one base away. In the paper's terms, the time point label means: newly diagnosed GD, antithyroid drugs for less than 3 months. RNA was extracted from PBMCs in TRIzol for both TCR sequencing and RNA sequencing. The diagnosis of Graves' disease was made according to American Thyroid Association guidelines. Recruitment of patients was carried out at an endocrinology department in Xi'an, China. Each patient gave about 10 milliliters of peripheral blood, collected in an EDTA anticoagulant tube. Ficoll Paque Plus density gradient separation was used to isolate PBMCs, and no further T cell sorting was performed. An Agilent 2100 Bioanalyzer and agarose gel were used to assess RNA quality, and a NanoDrop 2000 was used to measure RNA concentration. The library was built by means of multiplex PCR. Instrument on record: Illumina HiSeq 4000. TCR beta libraries were built with iRepertoire HTBI primers and Arm-PCR amplification of CDR3 regions. PCR products were gel purified before sequencing. The authors' analysis ran thus. Gene usage analysis of CDR3 amino acid clonotypes relied on the roughly 60 TRBV and 15 or so TRBJ segments identified across samples. COPE and FqMerger were used to merge the filtered high-quality paired reads into contigs. BLAST was used to align contigs to the IMGT TRBV, TRBD and TRBJ reference genes, and CDR3 was defined following IMGT. Any clonotype with a frequency above 0.1% was classified as a highly expanded clone. Shannon entropy was used to measure repertoire diversity, and the Gini coefficient was used to measure V-J evenness. Clonotypes shared by more than one individual were considered public. TCRdb trimmed public reads at Q25 via fastp, called clones via MiXCR and kept in-frame beta chains. Every entry covers one CDR3 protein and lists the most common genes and DNA from its rows. None of the V and J calls come from the authors' own analysis; TCRdb made them. The sample table holds around 330,000 distinct CDR3 sequences, of which more than 15% were seen once. Approximately 35% of the sample is taken by the ten largest.

Inclusive of the bounding cysteine and phenylalanine, the CDR3 is 13 residues long. Only the CDR3 DNA is retained, 39 bases long and in frame from the first base. For this chain, trimming is 3 bases at the V end and 5 bases at the J end, and the number of junction bases without a gene match is 2. From a lookup of the germline V gene, CDR1 and CDR2 are SGHRS and YFSETQ. The V and J genes are TRBV5-1 and TRBJ2-1, with 7 bases in between that match TRBD1. The specimen comprised peripheral blood mononuclear cells (PBMCs), sampled at new diagnosis, from a patient treated with antithyroid drugs. The receptor's source is a female donor with Graves disease. This receptor has the CDR3 CASSSGTDNEQFF. The nucleotide sequence is given as TGCGCCAGCAGCTCAGGGACAGACAATGAGCAGTTCTTC. Where the CDR3 stops, the reference TRBV5-1 and TRBJ2-1 genes take over; the full variable domain is KAGVTQTPRYLIKTRGQQVTLSCSPISGHRSVSWYQQTPGQGLQFLFEYFSETQRNKGNFPGRFSGRQFSNSRSEMNVSTLELGDSALYLCASSSGTDNEQFFGPGTRLTVL.